In this sample, the clone carrying this T cell receptor (beta chain) turned up many times. The target antigen is unknown. Germline assignment: CDR1 SNHLY and CDR2 FYNNEI. This CDR3 is 14 amino acids long. Trimming pared 9 bases from V and 0 bases from J, leaving 12 bases between. The data originate from a study of T cells in Graves' hyperthyroidism and ophthalmopathy. Whole-study results and caveats: In the analysis, a 13 V-J model separated ophthalmopathy from stable hyperthyroidism. Most clonotypes expanded in the thyroid (above 0.001) were also present in blood.

Amplification yielded TCR beta CDR3 regions, with RNA transcripts as the source. A first-round RT-PCR of the TCR CDR3 used the HTBI primer set. MiXCR, applied by TCRdb to the multiplex PCR reads, yields one record per CDR3 protein. The table lists about 420,000 distinct CDR3 sequences, about a sixth of them singletons, with over 12% in the top ten. This clonotype originated in a woman younger than 35 with Graves' hyperthyroidism. Sequencing was performed on blood. The V gene is TRBV2, the J gene TRBJ1-3; perhaps TRBD1 as D (6 bases). The CDR3 here is CARSSGDSGNTIYF. Here the CDR3 DNA reads TGTGCCAGGAGCTCAGGGGACTCTGGAAACACCATATATTTT.